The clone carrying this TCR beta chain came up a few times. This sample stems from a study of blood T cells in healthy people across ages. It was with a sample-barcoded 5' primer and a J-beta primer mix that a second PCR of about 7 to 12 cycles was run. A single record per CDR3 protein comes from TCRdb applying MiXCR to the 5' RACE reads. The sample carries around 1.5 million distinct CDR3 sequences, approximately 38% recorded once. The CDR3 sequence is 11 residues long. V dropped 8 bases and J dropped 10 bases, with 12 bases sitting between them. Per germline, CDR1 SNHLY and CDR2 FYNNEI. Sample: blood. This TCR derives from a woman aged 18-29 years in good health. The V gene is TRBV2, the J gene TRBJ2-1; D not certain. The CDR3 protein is CASLYSPEQFF. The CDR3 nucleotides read TGTGCCAGCTTATACTCCCCAGAGCAGTTCTTC. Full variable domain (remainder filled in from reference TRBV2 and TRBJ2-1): EPEVTQTPSHQVTQMGQEVILRCVPISNHLYFYWYRQILGQKVEFLVSFYNNEISEKSEIFDDQFSVERPDGSNFTLKIRSTKLEDSAMYFCASLYSPEQFFGPGTRLTVL.